This passage covers 7 T cell receptor beta chains from one sample sequenced in a study of blood T cell repertoires in COVID-19. TCRdb keeps only in-frame clones here, not all; method: immunoSEQ multiplex PCR. The table includes about 410,000 clones, roughly 90% detected once. The sample taken for sequencing was peripheral blood. These receptors all come from a woman under 40 with active or convalescent COVID-19.

The gene calls are TRBV30 and TRBJ1-5; 8 bases match TRBD1. CDR1 is GTSNPN, CDR2 SVGIG, per germline (reference sequence). Trimming removed 1 base from V and 1 base from J; junction bases left unmatched: 3. The CDR3 has 15 residues. This CDR3 reads CAWSGGTGSNQPQHF. In nucleotides, the CDR3 is TGTGCCTGGAGTGGAGGGACAGGAAGCAATCAGCCCCAGCATTTT.

In the case of this clone: At one boundary the junction diverges from the germline segment, which might be a read error. The gene calls are TRBV6-5 and TRBJ2-3; 9 nucleotides align to TRBD2. CDR3 length: 13 amino acids. The V gene's germline CDR1 is MNHEY and CDR2 SVGAGI. The CDR3 nucleotides read TGTGCCAGCAGTTACAGGGGCGGGGGGGCCGAAAGTTTT. Protein product: CASSYRGGGAESF.

The CDR3 is CSVVGQGNYEQYF. The CDR3 DNA is TGCAGCGTTGTGGGACAGGGAAATTACGAGCAGTACTTC. This chain connects TRBV29-1 to TRBJ2-7, with 9 bases lining up with TRBD1. Germline CDR1 is SQVTM and CDR2 is ANQGSEA. The CDR3 has 13 residues. V shed 4 bases, J shed 4 bases, and the junction held 5 bases outside the gene matches.

In this sample, this clone turned up once. The rearrangement uses TRBV27 and TRBJ2-7, with TRBD2 matching 10 bases. The CDR3 is 15 residues long. V was clipped by 3 bases and J by 5 bases; unmatched bases: 7. Germline V gene data show CDR1 as MNHEY and CDR2 as SMNVEV (reference sequence). The CDR3 nucleotides are TGTGCCAGCAGTTTGGATCCTCTAGCGGGAGACGAGCAGTACTTC. Its translation: CASSLDPLAGDEQYF.

In nucleotides, the CDR3 is TGCGCCAGCAGCCCATCCCCACAGGGGGGGTTGTACTTC. Translated: CASSPSPQGGLYF. The rearrangement joins TRBV10-2 to TRBJ2-7, with a tentative D call TRBD1 (8 bases). Trimming pared 6 bases from V and 12 bases from J, leaving 21 bases between. Germline V CDR1 and CDR2: WSHSY, SAAADI. The CDR3 runs 13 residues.

The V gene is TRBV7-9, the J gene TRBJ2-7; the match to TRBD2 covers 16 bases. Germline lookup yields CDR1 SEHNR and CDR2 FQNEAQ (reference sequence). Unmatched junction bases numbered 3, after V lost 4 bases and J lost 6 bases. This CDR3 has 15 residues. CDR3 sequence reads: CASSWGLAGGPEQYF. In DNA form, the CDR3 reads TGTGCCAGCAGCTGGGGACTAGCGGGGGGGCCCGAGCAGTACTTC.

This clone was detected only a few times. The CDR3 carries no conserved terminal phenylalanine or tryptophan, so it likely arises from a read error. It is unclear where the CDR3 begins or ends on the DNA, so no DNA is shown, and the CDR3 is as TCRdb lists it. The chain combines TRBV24-1 with TRBJ1-2. In germline, CDR1 is KGHDR, CDR2 SFDVKD. A total of 14 residues make up the CDR3, ends included. CDR3 sequence: CATSDSREQSGVKI.